This T cell receptor beta chain is drawn from a study of T cell changes during pregnancy in multiple sclerosis. Some clones are missing from TCRdb's copy, which holds only in-frame ones; the method was immunoSEQ multiplex PCR. The sample contains some 77,000 clones, roughly 91% of which appear only once. Trimming cost V 7 bases and J 7 bases, with 20 bases left between them. The germline CDR1 and CDR2 sequences are SQVTM and ANQGSEA. This CDR3 contains 14 residues. The TCR comes from a female donor in good health, enrolled as a control in a pregnancy study. This chain connects TRBV29-1 to TRBJ2-1; tentative D call: TRBD1 (6 bases). This specimen was peripheral blood, taken after pregnancy. Here the CDR3 DNA reads TGCAGCGCCGGAAAGGCACAGGGTGGTAATGAGCAGTTCTTC. Its translation: CSAGKAQGGNEQFF.